The 10 T cell receptor beta chains given below trace back to one sample, sequenced in a study of cytotoxic CD8 clonotypes in ibrutinib-treated CLL. Data came from immunoSEQ multiplex PCR; TCRdb stores just in-frame clones and leaves some out. The sample consists of 150,000 to 250,000 clones, over 55% of them appearing once. The sample was PBMCs, taken after 24 months of ibrutinib treatment. The source is a human donor with chronic lymphocytic leukemia.

V and J are TRBV2 and TRBJ1-2; D is perhaps TRBD1 (6 bases). This CDR3 has 14 residues. V lost 0 bases and J lost 3, with 8 bases in between. Per the germline V gene, CDR1 is SNHLY and CDR2 is FYNNEI. The chain's CDR3 is CASSEAGQYYGYTF. CDR3 nucleotide sequence: TGTGCCAGCAGTGAAGCCGGACAGTACTATGGCTACACCTTC.

The chain recombines TRBV4-1 with TRBJ1-5; D not certain. The CDR3 is 14 amino acids. Germline V gene lookup returns CDR1 MGHRA and CDR2 YSYEKL. V dropped 2 bases and J dropped 1 base, with 6 bases sitting between them. The CDR3 sequence: CASSQPASNQPQHF. The CDR3, as DNA: TGCGCCAGCAGCCAACCAGCAAGCAATCAGCCCCAGCATTTT.

In its sample, this clone was seen once. The chain is built from TRBV15 and TRBJ2-7; unclear D gene. V lost 3 bases and J 1 base, leaving 7 bases between the germline ends. Germline CDR1 is LNHNV and CDR2 is YYDKDF (reference sequence). CDR3 size: 13 residues. For the CDR3, the DNA is TGTGCCACCAGCAGGGCAGGATCCTACGAGCAGTACTTC. Translating it yields CATSRAGSYEQYF.

This chain joins TRBV11-2 and TRBJ1-5; 7 bases are a match to TRBD1. The J segment lost 5 bases and the V segment lost 3 bases, leaving 10 bases of the junction unmatched. Germline loops: CDR1 SGHAT, CDR2 FQNNGV. This CDR3 is built from 16 residues. The CDR3 nucleotides read TGTGCCAGCAGCTTCCTTGGGGGCAGGGGGGATCAGCCCCAGCATTTT. Translation: CASSFLGGRGDQPQHF.

The chain uses TRBV10-2 and TRBJ2-1; 11 nucleotides match TRBD2. Per germline, CDR1 WSHSY and CDR2 SAAADI. With V trimmed by 6 bases and J by 8 bases, 3 bases remained unmatched. The CDR3 runs to 13 residues. CDR3 sequence (DNA): TGCGCCAGCAGGACTAGCGGGAACGATGAGCAGTTCTTC. Residues: CASRTSGNDEQFF.

V gene TRBV30 combines with J gene TRBJ2-1; D is ambiguous. The V and J ends lost 2 bases and 5 bases respectively, with 10 bases between them. CDR3 length equals 13 residues. CDR1 is GTSNPN, CDR2 SVGIG, per germline (reference sequence). In DNA, the CDR3 is TGTGCCTGGAGTCCCAACCGAGACAATGAGCAGTTCTTC. This sequence encodes CAWSPNRDNEQFF.

The chain has TRBV7-8 and TRBJ2-7; a possible D gene is TRBD2 (7 bases). V dropped 2 bases and J dropped 7 bases, with 18 bases sitting between them. CDR3 length equals 15 residues. Germline V CDR1 and CDR2: SGHVS, FQNEAQ. The CDR3 DNA follows: TGTGCCAGCAGCTTATTGGTTGCGGGGGCCGGTGAGCAGTACTTC. It specifies CASSLLVAGAGEQYF.

This chain links TRBV15 with TRBJ2-7; 9 positions match TRBD1. J was trimmed by 3 bases and V by 0 bases; bases with no gene match: 3. CDR1 is LNHNV and CDR2 is YYDKDF in the germline V gene (reference sequence). The CDR3 extends over 15 amino acids. In DNA form, the CDR3 reads TGTGCCACCAGCAGAGAGACAGGGGGGCTCTACGAGCAGTACTTC. It translates to CATSRETGGLYEQYF.

The genes are TRBV6-5 and TRBJ2-7; a possible D gene is TRBD2 (5 bases). V dropped 0 bases and J dropped 11 bases, with 11 bases sitting between them. CDR3 length equals 12 residues. Germline CDR1 and CDR2: MNHEY and SVGAGI. The CDR3 nucleotides are TGTGCCAGCAGTTACTCCGGGGTTATTAAGTACTTC. It codes for CASSYSGVIKYF.

V usage is TRBV27 and J usage is TRBJ2-2; D is unresolved. The V gene lost 3 bases and the J gene lost 3 bases, with 5 bases spanning the gap. The CDR3 length is 13 residues. The germline V gene encodes CDR1 MNHEY and CDR2 SMNVEV (reference sequence). CDR3: CASSLVDTGELFF. Written as DNA, the CDR3 is TGTGCCAGCAGTTTGGTGGACACCGGGGAGCTGTTTTTT.